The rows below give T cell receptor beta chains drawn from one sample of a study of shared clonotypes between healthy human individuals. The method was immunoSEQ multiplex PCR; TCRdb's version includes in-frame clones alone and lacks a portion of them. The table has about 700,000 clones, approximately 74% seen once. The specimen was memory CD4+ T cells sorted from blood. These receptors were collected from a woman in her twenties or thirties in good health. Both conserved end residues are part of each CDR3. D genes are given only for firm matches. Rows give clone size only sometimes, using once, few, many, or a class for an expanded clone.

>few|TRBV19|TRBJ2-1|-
CASSIDPRRNEQFF
TGTGCCAGTAGTATAGATCCAAGGAGGAATGAGCAGTTCTTC
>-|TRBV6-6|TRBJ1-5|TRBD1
CASRSGTGNQPQHF
TGTGCCAGCCGATCCGGGACAGGGAATCAGCCCCAGCATTTT
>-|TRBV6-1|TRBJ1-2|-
CATRFDLGAGEGYTF
TGTGCCACCCGATTTGATCTGGGGGCAGGGGAAGGCTACACCTTC
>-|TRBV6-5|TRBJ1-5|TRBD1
CASRGTGDSQPQHF
TGTGCCAGCAGGGGGACAGGGGATAGTCAGCCCCAGCATTTT
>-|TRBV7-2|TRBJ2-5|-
CASSLARLETQYF
TGTGCCAGCAGCTTAGCGCGGCTAGAGACCCAGTACTTC
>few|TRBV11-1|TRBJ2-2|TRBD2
CASRWGLAGESNTGELFF
TGTGCCAGCAGATGGGGACTAGCGGGAGAGTCGAACACCGGGGAGCTGTTTTTT
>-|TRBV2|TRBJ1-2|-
CASSDVGVGGYTF
TGTGCCAGCAGTGATGTGGGGGTGGGTGGCTACACCTTC
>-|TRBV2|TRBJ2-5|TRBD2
CASSLAGFRQETQYF
TGTGCCAGCAGTCTAGCGGGATTTAGACAAGAGACCCAGTACTTC
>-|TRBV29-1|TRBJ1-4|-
CSVEEGGPVDGKLFF
TGCAGCGTTGAAGAGGGAGGACCGGTAGATGGAAAACTGTTTTTT
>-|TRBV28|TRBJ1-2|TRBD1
CASRRIAGGVYGYTF
TGTGCCAGCCGGCGGATAGCAGGGGGCGTCTATGGCTACACCTTC
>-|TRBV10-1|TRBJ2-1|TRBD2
CAWRGAGTSGITGKFF
TGCGCCTGGAGGGGGGCCGGCACTAGCGGGATTACGGGGAAGTTCTTC
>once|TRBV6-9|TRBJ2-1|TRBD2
CASSYETSGNEQFF
TGTGCCAGCAGTTACGAGACTAGCGGGAATGAGCAGTTCTTC
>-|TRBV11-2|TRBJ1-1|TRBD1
CASNSYGRGLSTEAFF
TGTGCCAGCAACTCGTATGGCAGGGGGCTTTCTACTGAAGCTTTCTTT
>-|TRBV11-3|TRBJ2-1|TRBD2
CASSLESGVGGYNEQFF
TGTGCCAGCAGCCTAGAGAGTGGTGTGGGAGGGTACAATGAGCAGTTCTTC
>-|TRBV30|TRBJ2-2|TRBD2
CAWSVPGGGTGELFF
TGTGCCTGGAGTGTACCAGGCGGGGGCACCGGGGAGCTGTTTTTT
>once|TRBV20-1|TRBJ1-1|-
CSAPLAGQAFF
TGCAGTGCTCCCCTGGCCGGGCAAGCTTTCTTT
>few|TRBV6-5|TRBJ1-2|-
CASSSARGPIGYTF
TGTGCCAGCAGTTCGGCTAGGGGACCTATTGGCTACACCTTC
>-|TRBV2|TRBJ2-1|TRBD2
CASSPGTSAYNEQFF
TGTGCCAGCAGTCCCGGGACTAGCGCCTACAATGAGCAGTTCTTC
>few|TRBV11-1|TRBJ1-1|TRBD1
CASSDRDDTEAFF
TGTGCCAGCAGCGACAGGGACGACACTGAAGCTTTCTTT
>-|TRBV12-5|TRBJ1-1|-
CASAGQLNTEAFF
TGTGCTAGTGCGGGACAACTGAACACTGAAGCTTTCTTT
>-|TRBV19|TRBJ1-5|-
CASGTIQPQHF
TGTGCCAGTGGGACCATCCAGCCCCAGCATTTT
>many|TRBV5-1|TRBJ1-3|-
CASSFDTRSGNTIYF
TGCGCCAGCAGCTTCGACACTCGCTCTGGAAACACCATATATTTT
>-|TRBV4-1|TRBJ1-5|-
CASSKTVLGNQPQHF
TGCGCCAGCAGCAAAACCGTCCTAGGTAATCAGCCCCAGCATTTT
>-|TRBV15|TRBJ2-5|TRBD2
CATSRPGLAGGKLQETQYF
TGTGCCACCAGCCGCCCGGGACTAGCGGGAGGAAAGCTCCAAGAGACCCAGTACTTC
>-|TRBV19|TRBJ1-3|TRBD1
CASSTTTGGSSGNTIYF
TGTGCCAGTAGTACGACTACAGGGGGCAGCTCTGGAAACACCATATATTTT
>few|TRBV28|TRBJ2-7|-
CATHRDAYEQYF
TGTGCCACCCACAGGGACGCCTACGAGCAGTACTTC
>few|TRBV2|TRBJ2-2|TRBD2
CASRLAVNTGELFF
TGTGCCAGCAGACTAGCGGTTAACACCGGGGAGCTGTTTTTT